The source of this T cell receptor beta chain is a study of siplizumab effects on memory and regulatory T cells. Study-wide findings and caveats: Treg-derived clones made up an average of around 75% of mappable alloreactive CD4+ clones with siplizumab and roughly 25% in controls. Naive T cells, seemingly more diverse than memory cells, seemed major alloresponse contributors. Among alloreactive clones, only a minor fraction mapped to unstimulated subsets. Siplizumab produced a significant drop in alloreactive sequences attributable to unstimulated CD4+ memory cells.

TCRdb keeps only in-frame clones here, not all; method: immunoSEQ multiplex PCR. The repertoire holds 92,000 or so clones, with 75% to 90% as singletons. Looked up from germline, CDR1 is SGHRS and CDR2 is YFSETQ. The V gene lost 5 bases and the J gene lost 1 base, with 8 bases spanning the gap. This CDR3 is built from 13 residues. With respect to this clone: Its antigen is undetermined. The sample carries other DNA sequences with the same CDR3.

This TCR came from a human donor in good health. Sequences were obtained from CD4+ T cells sorted from blood. This chain connects TRBV5-1 to TRBJ2-3, with D perhaps TRBD1 (6 bases). The CDR3 DNA follows: TGCGCCAGCAGTCGACAGGGCACAGATACGCAGTATTTT. Translating gives CASSRQGTDTQYF.